Shown below are 18 T cell receptor beta chains from a single sample sequenced in a study of blood T cell repertoires in COVID-19. Repertoires were generated with immunoSEQ multiplex PCR, while TCRdb's copy carries only in-frame clones and drops some. The sample yields roughly 230,000 clones, nearly 85% seen once. Sequenced input: peripheral blood. Every receptor here comes from a human donor in a cohort sampled during active COVID-19.

There are a few counts of this clone. This chain links TRBV5-1 with TRBJ1-5; perhaps TRBD1 as D (6 bases). The CDR3 extends over 14 amino acids. From germline, CDR1 is SGHRS and CDR2 YFSETQ. Trimming left V 2 bases short and J 6 bases short, with 12 bases between. The CDR3 DNA sequence: TGCGCCAGCAGCTTCACAGGGCTAGGTCAGCCCCAGCATTTT. It specifies CASSFTGLGQPQHF.

This clone appeared once. The chain has TRBV6-5 and TRBJ2-7; TRBD1 agrees at 8 bases. The CDR3 has 14 residues. Germline V CDR1 and CDR2: MNHEY, SVGAGI. V shed 7 bases and J 1 base; nucleotides not matched to a gene: 6. The CDR3 region has the DNA TGTGCCAGCAAAGGGACAGGTACGTCCTACGAGCAGTACTTC. As protein: CASKGTGTSYEQYF.

The rearrangement links TRBV27 to TRBJ2-1; 11 positions match TRBD2. Losses at the gene ends were 2 bases for V and 6 bases for J; bases not matched to a gene: 9. This CDR3 comprises 17 residues. Germline V gene lookup returns CDR1 MNHEY and CDR2 SMNVEV (reference sequence). CDR3 nucleotides: TGTGCCAGCAGTTTAGACAGGGGGACTAGCGGAGTCAATGAGCAGTTCTTC. Its translation: CASSLDRGTSGVNEQFF.

V gene TRBV27 combines with J gene TRBJ2-1; a weak D match, TRBD2 (6 bases). V was clipped by 6 bases and J by 0 bases, with 15 bases between them. The CDR3 is 16 residues long. Germline-derived CDR1 and CDR2 are MNHEY and SMNVEV (reference sequence). CDR3 DNA: TGTGCCAGCAGAACGAGGGACTTCGTCTCCTACAATGAGCAGTTCTTC. The encoded protein is CASRTRDFVSYNEQFF.

The V gene is TRBV7-2, the J gene TRBJ1-5; the match to TRBD1 covers 7 bases. Losses at the gene ends were 4 bases for V and 7 bases for J; bases not matched to a gene: 4. CDR1 and CDR2 (germline): SGHTA, FQGNSA. The CDR3 is 13 amino acids. This chain's CDR3 is CASSSQGRQPQHF. The CDR3 region has the DNA TGTGCCAGCAGCTCACAGGGGAGGCAGCCCCAGCATTTT.

The chain links TRBV14 to TRBJ2-7; no clear D gene. This CDR3 comprises 14 residues. Germline V lookup: CDR1 SGHDN, CDR2 FVKESK. Trimming pared 2 bases from V and 6 bases from J, leaving 14 bases between. The CDR3, as DNA: TGTGCCAGCAGCCAAATCTCCCAGTTTGGCGAGCAGTACTTC. Residues: CASSQISQFGEQYF.

CDR3 protein: CASSSLIQTQYF. The CDR3 region has the DNA TGTGCCAGCAGCTCCTTAATTCAGACCCAGTACTTC. V is TRBV7-2 and J is TRBJ2-5; D not certain. Germline-derived CDR1 and CDR2 are SGHTA and FQGNSA. This CDR3 has 12 amino acids. Between the trimmed V and J ends, which lost 4 bases and 6 bases, there was a span of 9 bases. Full variable domain (missing parts from reference TRBV7-2 and TRBJ2-5): GAGVSQSPSNKVTEKGKDVELRCDPISGHTALYWYRQSLGQGLEFLIYFQGNSAPDKSGLPSDRFSAERTGGSVSTLTIQRTQQEDSAVYLCASSSLIQTQYFGPGTRLLVL.

The rearrangement joins TRBV7-8 to TRBJ2-7, with a weak D call TRBD2 (5 bases). Germline lookup yields CDR1 SGHVS and CDR2 FQNEAQ. The germline V and J ends were trimmed by 1 base and 0 bases, with 10 bases remaining between them. The CDR3 is 15 residues long. The CDR3 bases are TGTGCCAGCAGCTTAGAAGGAGGAACCTCCTACGAGCAGTACTTC. It specifies CASSLEGGTSYEQYF.

This chain links TRBV5-6 with TRBJ2-1; D call uncertain. CDR1 SGHDT and CDR2 YYEEEE come from the germline V gene. The CDR3 runs 13 residues. The V end was cut by 7 bases, the J end by 9 bases, with 17 bases between. CDR3 sequence (DNA): TGTGCCAGCCCTTTCACTATCTCGGGTGAGCAGTTCTTC. It is translated as CASPFTISGEQFF.

The chain uses TRBV5-4 and TRBJ2-3, with D possibly being TRBD2 (5 bases). Germline V gene sequence: CDR1 SGHNT, CDR2 YYREEE (reference sequence). Trimming took off 0 bases at V and 0 bases at J, with 11 bases between the two ends. The CDR3 sequence is 16 residues long. The CDR3: CASSLDPAVSTDTQYF. Here the CDR3 DNA reads TGTGCCAGCAGCTTGGATCCAGCGGTTAGCACAGATACGCAGTATTTT.

The rearrangement joins TRBV7-4 to TRBJ1-1; no firm D call. Trimming stripped 5 bases from V and 6 bases from J, with 10 bases between. The CDR3 spans 12 residues. Germline CDR1 SGHVT, CDR2 SQSDAQ. The CDR3 reads CASSLRRAEAFF. CDR3 in DNA: TGTGCCAGCAGCCTAAGGAGAGCTGAAGCTTTCTTT.

In its sample, this clone was seen once. The chain has TRBV5-1 and TRBJ1-5, with a tentative D call TRBD1 (6 bases). In germline, CDR1 is SGHRS, CDR2 YFSETQ. The CDR3 has 14 amino acids. V was pared by 2 bases and J by 7 bases, with 13 bases between. This chain's CDR3 is CASSLEGGRQPQHF. The CDR3 coding sequence is TGCGCCAGCAGCTTAGAGGGGGGGCGACAGCCCCAGCATTTT.

This clone was detected only once. The chain combines TRBV19 with TRBJ1-2; 8 bases fit TRBD1. This CDR3 has 16 amino acids. J was trimmed by 1 base and V by 6 bases; bases with no gene match: 10. Germline loops: CDR1 LNHDA, CDR2 SQIVND (reference sequence). In nucleotides, the CDR3 is TGTGCCAGTAGCCGTAGGGACAGGTCATATAACTATGGCTACACCTTC. Translating it yields CASSRRDRSYNYGYTF. Drawing the rest from reference TRBV19 and TRBJ1-2, the complete variable domain is DGGITQSPKYLFRKEGQNVTLSCEQNLNHDAMYWYRQDPGQGLRLIYYSQIVNDFQKGDIAEGYSVSREKKESFPLTVTSAQKNPTAFYLCASSRRDRSYNYGYTFGSGTRLTVV.

The chain is built from TRBV10-1 and TRBJ1-5; tentative D call: TRBD1 (6 bases). Germline V gene sequence: CDR1 WNHNN, CDR2 SYGVQD (reference sequence). Trimming removed 0 bases from V and 12 bases from J, with 12 bases in between. The CDR3 is 13 residues long. The chain's CDR3 is CASSESITGIQHF. DNA of the CDR3: TGCGCCAGCAGTGAGTCTATAACAGGGATCCAGCATTTT.

This clone was seen more than once but under ten times. The rearrangement uses TRBV3-1 (or the pseudogene TRBV3-2) and TRBJ2-7, with 7 bases fitting TRBD1. The germline CDR1 and CDR2 sequences are LGHDT and YNNKEL (reference sequence). V dropped 4 bases and J dropped 1; count of bases not matched to a gene: 4. The CDR3 spans 14 residues. CDR3 sequence (DNA): TGTGCCAGCAGCCTCTGGACAGGATCCTACGAGCAGTACTTC. It yields the protein CASSLWTGSYEQYF.

This sequence joins TRBV9 and TRBJ2-3; possibly TRBD2 for D (5 bases). Trimming shortened V by 3 bases and J by 0 bases, and 14 bases separated the two germline ends. Germline V gene data show CDR1 as SGDLS and CDR2 as YYNGEE. The CDR3 has 16 residues. The CDR3 bases are TGTGCCAGCAGCGCAGGAAGCGGTACTAGCACAGATACGCAGTATTTT. Encoded protein: CASSAGSGTSTDTQYF.

The rearrangement uses TRBV3-1 (or the pseudogene TRBV3-2) and TRBJ2-1, with TRBD2 matching over 11 bases. V lost 2 bases to trimming and J lost 8 bases; unmatched junction nucleotides: 11. Germline values: CDR1 LGHDT, CDR2 YNNKEL (reference sequence). CDR3 length: 17 amino acids. For the CDR3, the DNA is TGTGCCAGCAGCCAATCTTTGGGTAGCGGGGGGGCCTATGAGCAGTTCTTC. It codes for CASSQSLGSGGAYEQFF.

The V call is TRBV7-3, the J call TRBJ2-1; 9 bases align to TRBD1. Germline loops: CDR1 SGHTA, CDR2 FQGTGA. Trimming took 4 bases from V and 7 from J; bases not matched to a gene: 8. The CDR3 extends over 15 amino acids. The CDR3 region has the DNA TGTGCCAGCAGCTCAGGGACAGGGAGGTCAAATGAGCAGTTCTTC. This gives the protein CASSSGTGRSNEQFF.